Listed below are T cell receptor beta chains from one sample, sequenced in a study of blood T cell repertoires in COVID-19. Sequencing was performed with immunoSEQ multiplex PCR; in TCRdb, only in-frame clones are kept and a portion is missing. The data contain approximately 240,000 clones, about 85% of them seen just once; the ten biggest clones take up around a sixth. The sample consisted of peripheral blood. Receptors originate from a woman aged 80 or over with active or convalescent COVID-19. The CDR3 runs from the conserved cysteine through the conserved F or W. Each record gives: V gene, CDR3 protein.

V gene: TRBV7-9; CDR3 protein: CASSFAQGARNGYTF
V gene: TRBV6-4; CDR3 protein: CASSDMPSGRANEQFF
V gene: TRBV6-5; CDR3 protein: CATAPTGVRNNEQFF
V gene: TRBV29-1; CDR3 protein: CSVEDKSGRGYTF
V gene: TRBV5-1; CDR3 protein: CASSFGGTSKDSPLHF
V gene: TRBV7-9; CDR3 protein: CASSLLDSTNSPLHF
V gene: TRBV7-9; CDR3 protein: CASSRQPGEQYF
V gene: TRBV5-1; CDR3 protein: CASSLDGDSNQPQHF
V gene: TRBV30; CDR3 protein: CAWSRQLGDEQFF
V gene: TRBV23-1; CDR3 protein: CASSQPETGNGNQPQHF
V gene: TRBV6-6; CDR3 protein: CASSYSTRSYEQYF
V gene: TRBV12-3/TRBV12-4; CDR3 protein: CASSGLYGYTF
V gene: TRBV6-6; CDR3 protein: CASRASTSGRYYEQYF
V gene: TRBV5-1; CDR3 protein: CASSLDSADTSGNTIYF
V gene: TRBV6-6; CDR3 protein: CASDRGSGYNEQFF
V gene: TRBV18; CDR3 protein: CASSPSGGEGYTF
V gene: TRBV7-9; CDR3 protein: CASSTRLSEQYF
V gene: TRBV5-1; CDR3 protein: CASSLGGSGTYNEQFF
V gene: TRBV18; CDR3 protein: CASSPPGGTNQPQHF
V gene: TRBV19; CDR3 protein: CASKNRGNQPQHF
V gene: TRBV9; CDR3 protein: CASSVSGRGGPYEQYF
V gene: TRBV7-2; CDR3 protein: CASSLRGTSSGANVLTF
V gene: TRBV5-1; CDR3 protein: CASSRTGDNYEQYF
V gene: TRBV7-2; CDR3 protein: CASSSQFLDTGELFF
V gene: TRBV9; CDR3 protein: CASSGPGTGGSGYTF
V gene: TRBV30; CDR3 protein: CAWNPPDRDGNTIYF
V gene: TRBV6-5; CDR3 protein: CASSRTGYGNQPQHF
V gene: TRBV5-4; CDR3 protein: CASSLDRDAANEQFF
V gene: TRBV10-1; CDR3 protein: CASSCAGEQFF
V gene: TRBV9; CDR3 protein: CASSPRTYSYEQYF
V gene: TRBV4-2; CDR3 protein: CASSVAGTGAYEQYF
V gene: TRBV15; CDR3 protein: CATSLRDPKNIQYF
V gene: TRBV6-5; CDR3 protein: CASSPRTGWRELFF
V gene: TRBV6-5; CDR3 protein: CATYLKPTEMGGYTF
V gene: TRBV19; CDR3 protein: CASSIVDRYYGYTF
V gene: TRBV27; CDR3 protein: CASSFGRLGGVSQYF
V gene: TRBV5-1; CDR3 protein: CASSIRLDSDTQYF
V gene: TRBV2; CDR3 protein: CASSDGGSGRNEQFF
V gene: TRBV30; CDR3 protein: CAWSDIPGEAFF
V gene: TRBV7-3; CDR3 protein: CASSSDSNTEAFF
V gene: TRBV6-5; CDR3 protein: CASSYGHRNEQFF
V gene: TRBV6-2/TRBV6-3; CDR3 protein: CASSSIGGADYGYTF
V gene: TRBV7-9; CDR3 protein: CASKLGGGAQETQYF
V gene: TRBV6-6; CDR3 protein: CASRRGQGNEAFF
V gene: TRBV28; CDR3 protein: CASSLWSGVNYGYTF
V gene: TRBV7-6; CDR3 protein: CASSSFSGTVNNEQFF
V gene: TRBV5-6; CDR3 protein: CASGGGRGEQYF
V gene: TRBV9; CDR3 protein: CASSPGGSGEQFF
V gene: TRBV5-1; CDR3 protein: CASSLREIRDTQYF
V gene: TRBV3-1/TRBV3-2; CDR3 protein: CASSRATSSYNEQFF
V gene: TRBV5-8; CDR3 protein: CASSGGWKNSYEQYF